A single sample is the source of the 30 T cell receptor beta chains below, sequenced in a study of PD-1 blockade in classical Hodgkin lymphoma. Profiled with immunoSEQ multiplex PCR; TCRdb holds only in-frame clones, not every one. Among approximately 90,000 clones, around 80% were seen once, and the ten largest hold over 15%. Time point in this sample: cycle 4 day 1 (C4D1), after six to seven weeks of nivolumab. Patients all relapsed after autologous stem cell transplantation, and there was variation in brentuximab vedotin exposure. This specimen consisted of peripheral blood mononuclear cells (PBMCs), obtained before the fourth cycle of nivolumab. These receptors were taken from a human donor with classical Hodgkin lymphoma.

The chain recombines TRBV7-8 with TRBJ2-1, with D tentatively TRBD2 (6 bases). The CDR3 loop spans 14 amino acids. Germline V gives CDR1 SGHVS, CDR2 FQNEAQ. Trimming took off 3 bases at V and 8 bases at J, with 14 bases between the two ends. The CDR3 region is CASSLGGGIHEQFF. The CDR3 nucleotides read TGTGCCAGCAGCTTGGGGGGTGGGATCCATGAGCAGTTCTTC.

This sequence joins TRBV5-4 and TRBJ2-5; 9 bases match TRBD2. The CDR3 loop spans 14 amino acids. V lost 4 bases and J lost 3; bases outside the gene matches: 4. Germline CDR1 SGHNT, CDR2 YYREEE (reference sequence). The CDR3 reads CASSLGLAKETQYF. The CDR3 DNA is TGTGCCAGCAGCCTAGGACTAGCGAAAGAGACCCAGTACTTC.

This chain links TRBV14 with TRBJ2-5; the match to TRBD2 covers 7 bases. The CDR3 sequence is 12 residues long. J gave up 1 base and V 9 bases, and 2 bases lay outside the gene matches. From germline, CDR1 is SGHDN and CDR2 FVKESK. The CDR3 DNA reads TGTGCCAGTTCTAGCGGCCAAGAGACCCAGTACTTC. It yields the protein CASSSGQETQYF.

The gene calls are TRBV14 and TRBJ2-2, with 7 bases lining up with TRBD1. Germline CDR1 and CDR2: SGHDN and FVKESK. The CDR3 covers 15 residues. Trimming took 0 bases from V and 7 from J; bases not matched to a gene: 5. The chain's CDR3 is CASSQDLGQIGELFF. The CDR3 nucleotides are TGTGCCAGCAGCCAAGATCTGGGACAGATCGGGGAGCTGTTTTTT.

The chain is built from TRBV6-4 and TRBJ1-1; D call uncertain. The CDR3 covers 15 residues. The germline gives CDR1 MRHNA, CDR2 SNTAGT. V was shortened by 8 bases and J by 4 bases, with 20 bases between the two germline ends. The CDR3 region is CASPLEFGRGTEAFF. CDR3 sequence (DNA): TGTGCCAGCCCCTTGGAATTCGGACGCGGCACTGAAGCTTTCTTT.

The CDR3 region is CASSFVNRPNEQFF. CDR3 in DNA: TGTGCCAGCAGCTTTGTTAACAGGCCGAATGAGCAGTTCTTC. The V and J genes are TRBV5-6 and TRBJ2-1; D is perhaps TRBD1 (5 bases). Germline V gene sequence: CDR1 SGHDT, CDR2 YYEEEE. The V and J ends lost 2 bases and 7 bases respectively, with 13 bases between them. This CDR3 has 14 residues. Supplemented by reference TRBV5-6 and TRBJ2-1, the full variable domain reads DAGVTQSPTHLIKTRGQQVTLRCSPKSGHDTVSWYQQALGQGPQFIFQYYEEEERQRGNFPDRFSGHQFPNYSSELNVNALLLGDSALYLCASSFVNRPNEQFFGPGTRLTVL.

In this sample, this clone turned up once. The chain uses TRBV14 and TRBJ1-2; tentatively, D is TRBD1 (5 bases). Germline CDR1 and CDR2: SGHDN and FVKESK. The CDR3 is 12 residues long. V was trimmed by 6 bases and J by 7 bases, leaving 12 bases between them. As DNA, the CDR3 is TGTGCCAGCAGGGCTGCGGGGCCTGGCTACACCTTC. Translating it yields CASRAAGPGYTF.

The chain links TRBV30 to TRBJ1-5; 10 bases are shared with TRBD1. V shed 2 bases and J 7 bases; nucleotides not matched to a gene: 5. From germline, CDR1 is GTSNPN and CDR2 SVGIG (reference sequence). The CDR3 has 14 residues. The CDR3 reads CAWSRGTGEQPQHF. CDR3 DNA: TGTGCCTGGAGTAGGGGGACAGGGGAGCAGCCCCAGCATTTT.

This clone has just a few counts. CDR3 coding DNA: TGTGCCAGCACCCCCGTGGGGGAGAACACTGAAGCTTTCTTT. Residues: CASTPVGENTEAFF. The genes are TRBV5-5 and TRBJ1-1; TRBD1 is a possible D gene (5 bases). This CDR3 is 14 amino acids long. Germline CDR1 reads SGHKS; CDR2 reads YYEKEE (reference sequence). The V end lost 6 bases, the J end lost 1 base, and 13 bases lay between the germline ends.

The chain combines TRBV28 with TRBJ2-7, with D perhaps TRBD2 (6 bases). From germline, CDR1 is MDHEN and CDR2 SYDVKM. The V and J ends lost 3 bases and 2 bases respectively, with 17 bases between them. There are 16 residues in the CDR3. The CDR3 loop reads CASSFGGARGAYEQYF. In nucleotides, the CDR3 is TGTGCCAGCAGTTTCGGGGGAGCCCGTGGAGCCTACGAGCAGTACTTC. Looking up the rest from reference TRBV28 and TRBJ2-7 gives the full variable domain: DVKVTQSSRYLVKRTGEKVFLECVQDMDHENMFWYRQDPGLGLRLIYFSYDVKMKEKGDIPEGYSVSREKKERFSLILESASTNQTSMYLCASSFGGARGAYEQYFGPGTRLTVT.

The rearrangement links TRBV6-5 to TRBJ2-5; 9 bases line up with TRBD1. CDR1 is MNHEY and CDR2 is SVGAGI in the germline V gene. The CDR3 totals 14 residues. After removal of 4 bases from V and 4 bases from J, the junction contained 4 bases not matched to a gene. In DNA, the CDR3 is TGTGCCAGCAGTTCGGGGACAGGGTCAGAGACCCAGTACTTC. Translated: CASSSGTGSETQYF.

To note about this clone: This CDR3 is also generated by other DNA sequences in the sample. The gene calls are TRBV10-2 and TRBJ2-1; D remains unclear. The V gene's germline CDR1 is WSHSY and CDR2 SAAADI. The V and J ends lost 2 bases and 0 bases respectively, with 8 bases between them. The CDR3 has 15 amino acids. The CDR3 here is CASSEGPSSYNEQFF. As DNA, the CDR3 is TGCGCCAGCAGTGAGGGGCCGAGCTCCTACAATGAGCAGTTCTTC.

J is TRBJ2-2 and V is TRBV18; no firm D call. V lost 1 base to trimming and J lost 0 bases, with 12 bases between them. Germline V CDR1 and CDR2: KGHSH, LQKENI. This CDR3 comprises 17 residues. The CDR3 is CASSPLPRASNTGELFF. Here the CDR3 DNA reads TGTGCCAGCTCACCACTCCCCCGGGCCTCGAACACCGGGGAGCTGTTTTTT. Drawing the rest from reference TRBV18 and TRBJ2-2, the complete variable domain is NAGVMQNPRHLVRRRGQEARLRCSPMKGHSHVYWYRQLPEEGLKFMVYLQKENIIDESGMPKERFSAEFPKEGPSILRIQQVVRGDSAAYFCASSPLPRASNTGELFFGEGSRLTVL.

This sequence joins TRBV25-1 and TRBJ2-7; D is undetermined. CDR1 MGHDK and CDR2 SYGVNS come from the germline V gene. With 3 bases removed from V and 5 bases from J, the gap between germline ends came to 17 bases. This CDR3 has 15 amino acids. The CDR3 reads CASSDGRTSRNEQYF. The CDR3 DNA reads TGTGCCAGCAGTGATGGTCGGACCTCACGGAACGAGCAGTACTTC.

The CDR3 DNA is TGCGCCAGCACCTGGTCCGCCTCCGAGCAGTACTTC. It translates to CASTWSASEQYF. The rearrangement links TRBV10-1 to TRBJ2-7; D ambiguous. CDR1 is WNHNN, CDR2 SYGVQD, per germline (reference sequence). V lost 7 bases, J lost 6 bases, and 13 bases lay in between. CDR3 length: 12 residues.

Remarks on this clone: Other DNA variants within this sample encode the same CDR3. This chain joins TRBV9 and TRBJ2-1; the match to TRBD2 covers 12 bases. Germline V gene lookup returns CDR1 SGDLS and CDR2 YYNGEE. This CDR3 spans 14 amino acids. The trim removed 0 bases at V and 9 bases at J, leaving 1 base unmatched. In DNA, the CDR3 is TGTGCCAGCAGCGTAGGACTAGCGGGAGCTGAGCAGTTCTTC. Translation gives CASSVGLAGAEQFF.

The chain uses TRBV18 and TRBJ1-1; D remains unclear. Trimming cost V 8 bases and J 4 bases, with 17 bases left between them. The CDR3 extends over 14 amino acids. CDR1 is KGHSH and CDR2 is LQKENI in the germline V gene. CDR3 sequence reads: CASTTTTLGTEAFF. DNA for the CDR3: TGTGCCAGCACGACCACAACCCTGGGCACTGAAGCTTTCTTT.

This chain joins TRBV7-2 and TRBJ2-2; D unclear. Germline lookup yields CDR1 SGHTA and CDR2 FQGNSA. This CDR3 region has 16 residues. Trimming shortened V by 3 bases and J by 2 bases, and 13 bases separated the two germline ends. CDR3 residues: CASSLTPDPNTGELFF. CDR3 bases: TGTGCCAGCAGCTTGACTCCAGACCCTAACACCGGGGAGCTGTTTTTT.

The V call is TRBV10-3, the J call TRBJ2-7; 11 bases match TRBD2. CDR3 size: 14 residues. Per germline, CDR1 ENHRY and CDR2 SYGVKD. The V gene end was trimmed by 7 bases and the J gene end by 3 bases; junction bases not matched to a gene: 5. The CDR3 nucleotides are TGTGCCATCACCTCCGGGACTAGCGGCTACGAGCAGTACTTC. It yields the protein CAITSGTSGYEQYF.

This rearrangement joins TRBV19 to TRBJ2-1; the match to TRBD1 covers 9 bases. Trimming removed 7 bases from V and 5 bases from J; junction bases left unmatched: 6. CDR1 LNHDA and CDR2 SQIVND come from the germline V gene (reference sequence). There are 14 residues in the CDR3. The CDR3 here is CASKPGQGHNEQFF. The CDR3 coding sequence is TGTGCCAGTAAACCGGGACAGGGACACAATGAGCAGTTCTTC.

The V call is TRBV5-5, the J call TRBJ1-1; D is undetermined. There are 12 residues in the CDR3. Germline CDR1 SGHKS, CDR2 YYEKEE (reference sequence). Trimming shortened V by 0 bases and J by 11 bases, and 11 bases separated the two germline ends. The CDR3 DNA is TGTGCCAGCAGCTTGGTTGTGGGCCGGGCTTTCTTT. It yields the protein CASSLVVGRAFF. Full variable domain (outside the CDR3, taken from reference TRBV5-5 and TRBJ1-1): DAGVTQSPTHLIKTRGQQVTLRCSPISGHKSVSWYQQVLGQGPQFIFQYYEKEERGRGNFPDRFSARQFPNYSSELNVNALLLGDSALYLCASSLVVGRAFFGQGTRLTVV.

J is TRBJ2-7 and V is TRBV27; D is possibly TRBD1 (5 bases). The V gene lost 8 bases and the J gene lost 7 bases, with 18 bases spanning the gap. Germline V lookup: CDR1 MNHEY, CDR2 SMNVEV (reference sequence). This CDR3 has 13 amino acids. In nucleotides, the CDR3 is TGTGCCAGCCAGCCCCGGCAGGGCGGTGAGCAGTACTTC. This encodes CASQPRQGGEQYF.

This sequence joins TRBV19 and TRBJ2-2, with D perhaps matching TRBD2 (6 bases). The CDR3 is 16 residues long. The V end lost 3 bases, the J end lost 5 bases, and 16 bases lay between the germline ends. Germline lookup yields CDR1 LNHDA and CDR2 SQIVND (reference sequence). The CDR3 loop is CASSILTGTATGELFF. In nucleotides, the CDR3 is TGTGCCAGTAGTATTTTAACCGGGACTGCGACCGGGGAGCTGTTTTTT.

This clone was seen once. The rearrangement links TRBV7-2 to TRBJ2-5; 12 nucleotides agree with TRBD2. The V gene end was trimmed by 5 bases and the J gene end by 2 bases; junction bases not matched to a gene: 9. The CDR3 loop spans 17 amino acids. Germline V lookup: CDR1 SGHTA, CDR2 FQGNSA. This chain's CDR3 is CASSPPWGLAGQETQYF. In DNA form, the CDR3 reads TGTGCCAGCAGCCCCCCCTGGGGACTAGCGGGTCAAGAGACCCAGTACTTC.

V and J are TRBV9 and TRBJ2-2; 11 bases fit TRBD2. The J segment lost 7 bases and the V segment lost 2 bases, leaving 10 bases of the junction unmatched. The CDR3 contains 17 residues. Looked up from germline, CDR1 is SGDLS and CDR2 is YYNGEE. The CDR3 DNA follows: TGTGCCAGCAGCGTTCTTCCGGGCCTAGCGGGAGGCGGGGAGCTGTTTTTT. Translating it yields CASSVLPGLAGGGELFF.

The genes are TRBV10-3 and TRBJ2-2; 8 bases agree with TRBD1. CDR1 is ENHRY, CDR2 SYGVKD, per germline. Trimming took 6 bases from V and 7 from J; bases not matched to a gene: 10. The CDR3 has 15 residues. DNA for the CDR3: TGTGCCATCAGCCATGGACAGGGTTCGGGCGGGGAGCTGTTTTTT. This translates into CAISHGQGSGGELFF.

Notes on this clone: Other nucleotide sequences in the sample specify the same CDR3. The CDR3 coding sequence is TGTGCCAGCAGCTTGATAGCGGGAGGTGAGCAGTTCTTC. Encoded protein: CASSLIAGGEQFF. The rearrangement links TRBV11-2 to TRBJ2-1, with 10 bases matching TRBD2. The ends lost 3 bases at V and 9 bases at J; junction bases unmatched: 2. The CDR3 spans 13 residues. Germline CDR1 and CDR2: SGHAT and FQNNGV.

The chain uses TRBV7-3 and TRBJ2-3, with 11 positions matching TRBD2. The trim removed 0 bases at V and 1 base at J, leaving 3 bases unmatched. Germline CDR1 SGHTA, CDR2 FQGTGA. This CDR3 spans 17 amino acids. The CDR3: CASSLTGTSGRTDTQYF. CDR3 in DNA: TGTGCCAGCAGCTTAACCGGGACTAGCGGCCGCACAGATACGCAGTATTTT.

This rearrangement joins TRBV5-5 to TRBJ1-5; perhaps TRBD1 as D (6 bases). The V gene lost 4 bases and the J gene lost 0 bases, with 11 bases spanning the gap. This CDR3 comprises 15 residues. Germline loops: CDR1 SGHKS, CDR2 YYEKEE (reference sequence). The CDR3 loop is CASSNRQDSNQPQHF. The CDR3 coding sequence is TGTGCCAGCAGCAACCGACAGGATAGCAATCAGCCCCAGCATTTT.

This clone turned up a few times. This chain links TRBV5-1 with TRBJ1-2; D unclear. The CDR3 is made up of 12 amino acids. CDR1 SGHRS and CDR2 YFSETQ come from the germline V gene. With 0 bases removed from V and 8 bases from J, the gap between germline ends came to 8 bases. CDR3 sequence reads: CASSLDPEGYTF. CDR3 nucleotide sequence: TGCGCCAGCAGCTTGGACCCGGAGGGCTACACCTTC.